The present TCR beta chain was sequenced within a study of STAT3 mutations in large granular lymphocyte leukemia. Overall study results and limits: In some patients, a small highly pathogenic clone possibly went undetected. Clonal expansion was inferred from other time points because no sample existed at each clone's first appearance. In T-cell large granular lymphocyte leukemia, about half of patients showed multiple immunodominant subclonotypes. TCR clonotype switching after therapy occurred in about 30% of the 18 patients.

Unmatched junction bases numbered 1, after V lost 1 base and J lost 0 bases. In germline, CDR1 is KGHSH, CDR2 LQKENI. The CDR3 contains 16 residues. Sequencing was performed with immunoSEQ multiplex PCR; in TCRdb, only in-frame clones are kept and a portion is missing. Of 30,000 to 35,000 clones in the sample, around three quarters are singletons; the top ten hold about 29%. A remark on this clone: The antigen is unknown.

This clonotype was obtained from a woman in her forties or fifties with T-cell large granular lymphocyte leukemia. Some clones in this sample may be carry-over from other donors' samples. Sequencing was done on a sample of peripheral blood mononuclear cells. The chain uses TRBV18 and TRBJ2-2; 8 positions match TRBD2. CDR3 bases: TGTGCCAGCTCACCACGTAGCGGGGCGAACACCGGGGAGCTGTTTTTT. Translation gives CASSPRSGANTGELFF.